These 23 T cell receptor beta chains came from one sample sequenced in a study of blood T cell repertoires in COVID-19. Sequencing was performed with immunoSEQ multiplex PCR; in TCRdb, only in-frame clones are kept and a portion is missing. The profile shows some 350,000 clones, approximately 90% of them singletons. The sequenced sample consisted of PBMCs or T cells enriched from blood (not recorded which). Receptor source: a young man who had recovered from COVID-19.

The J gene is TRBJ1-2, the V gene TRBV5-6; perhaps TRBD1 as D (6 bases). The CDR3 has 15 amino acids. The ends were cut back, 0 bases at V and 8 bases at J, with 17 bases in the middle. Germline V gives CDR1 SGHDT, CDR2 YYEEEE. The CDR3 reads CASSLAGGAPEGYTF. The CDR3 nucleotides read TGTGCCAGCAGCTTGGCTGGGGGGGCTCCGGAGGGCTACACCTTC.

This chain connects TRBV2 to TRBJ2-1; D call uncertain. Germline CDR1 SNHLY, CDR2 FYNNEI. The CDR3 covers 11 residues. Trimming took 3 bases from V and 7 from J, leaving 4 bases between them. The CDR3: CASSDINEQFF. CDR3 coding DNA: TGTGCCAGCAGTGATATAAATGAGCAGTTCTTC. The full variable domain, its missing parts supplied by reference TRBV2 and TRBJ2-1, is EPEVTQTPSHQVTQMGQEVILRCVPISNHLYFYWYRQILGQKVEFLVSFYNNEISEKSEIFDDQFSVERPDGSNFTLKIRSTKLEDSAMYFCASSDINEQFFGPGTRLTVL.

This chain joins TRBV27 and TRBJ2-3; TRBD2 matches 7 bases. The V gene end was trimmed by 6 bases and the J gene end by 8 bases; junction bases not matched to a gene: 8. Germline lookup yields CDR1 MNHEY and CDR2 SMNVEV (reference sequence). The CDR3 totals 13 residues. This CDR3 reads CASSGGTSGTQYF. Here the CDR3 DNA reads TGTGCCAGCAGCGGGGGGACTTCAGGTACGCAGTATTTT.

The chain is built from TRBV6-5 and TRBJ1-2; 8 bases match TRBD1. The germline gives CDR1 MNHEY, CDR2 SVGAGI. The ends lost 7 bases at V and 0 bases at J; junction bases unmatched: 7. The CDR3 contains 15 residues. The CDR3 sequence: CASTIGTGPNYGYTF. CDR3 coding DNA: TGTGCCAGCACCATTGGGACAGGACCTAACTATGGCTACACCTTC.

The chain has TRBV4-1 and TRBJ1-1; 7 positions agree with TRBD1. The trim removed 3 bases at V and 4 bases at J, leaving 5 bases unmatched. The germline CDR1 and CDR2 sequences are MGHRA and YSYEKL. The CDR3 length is 14 residues. In DNA form, the CDR3 reads TGCGCCAGCAGCCAGGAGGGGGCAGGCACTGAAGCTTTCTTT. Its translation: CASSQEGAGTEAFF.

The chain joins TRBV19 to TRBJ2-7; the D is unclear. Deletions cut 1 base from V and 2 bases from J, with 6 bases between. The CDR3 is made up of 13 amino acids. Germline values: CDR1 LNHDA, CDR2 SQIVND (reference sequence). In nucleotides, the CDR3 is TGTGCCAGTAGTATAGCAGATACCTACGAGCAGTACTTC. This encodes CASSIADTYEQYF.

V usage is TRBV6-5 and J usage is TRBJ2-1; 7 nucleotides align to TRBD2. Losses at the gene ends were 7 bases for V and 0 bases for J; bases not matched to a gene: 6. Germline V gives CDR1 MNHEY, CDR2 SVGAGI. CDR3 size: 15 residues. CDR3 bases: TGTGCCAGCAAGGCTAGCGGACGCTCCTACAATGAGCAGTTCTTC. Encoded protein: CASKASGRSYNEQFF.

The chain joins TRBV13 to TRBJ1-1, with 12 bases aligning to TRBD1. The CDR3 covers 20 residues. The V segment lost 3 bases and the J segment 3 bases; nucleotides outside the gene matches: 17. Germline CDR1 is PRHDT and CDR2 is FYEKMQ (reference sequence). The CDR3 sequence is CASSFPEPGTGGALDTEAFF. The DNA for the CDR3 is TGTGCCAGCAGCTTTCCGGAACCCGGGACAGGGGGCGCGTTGGACACTGAAGCTTTCTTT.

The chain joins TRBV11-3 to TRBJ1-3; the D is unclear. Per the germline V gene, CDR1 is SGHNT and CDR2 is YENEEA. V was clipped by 4 bases and J by 0 bases, with 7 bases between them. This CDR3 has 14 residues. The CDR3, as DNA: TGTGCCAGCAGCTCTGGGAGCTCTGGAAACACCATATATTTT. This gives the protein CASSSGSSGNTIYF.

V is TRBV6-5 and J is TRBJ1-5; D is unclear. The V gene lost 4 bases and the J gene lost 3 bases, with 7 bases spanning the gap. The CDR3 loop spans 13 amino acids. CDR1 and CDR2 (germline): MNHEY, SVGAGI. CDR3 sequence: CASSFQSNQPQHF. CDR3 bases: TGTGCCAGCAGTTTCCAGTCCAATCAGCCCCAGCATTTT.

V and J are TRBV9 and TRBJ2-1; a weak D match, TRBD1 (6 bases). The germline V gene encodes CDR1 SGDLS and CDR2 YYNGEE. The CDR3 is 15 residues long. The V gene lost 0 bases and the J gene lost 5 bases, with 12 bases spanning the gap. DNA for the CDR3: TGTGCCAGCAGCGTAGGAACAGGGTATCACAATGAGCAGTTCTTC. Residues: CASSVGTGYHNEQFF.

The chain is built from TRBV10-3 and TRBJ2-1, with 11 bases that match TRBD2. The CDR3 consists of 16 residues. Germline V lookup: CDR1 ENHRY, CDR2 SYGVKD. Unmatched junction bases numbered 5, after V lost 5 bases and J lost 2 bases. In DNA, the CDR3 is TGTGCCATCAGTACTCTAGCGGGAGGAACCTACAATGAGCAGTTCTTC. Protein sequence: CAISTLAGGTYNEQFF.

V and J are TRBV5-1 and TRBJ2-3, with 13 bases that match TRBD2. The CDR3 has 14 residues. J lost 2 bases, V lost 8 bases, and 2 bases had no gene match. Germline assignment: CDR1 SGHRS and CDR2 YFSETQ. CDR3 DNA: TGCGCCAGTGGGACTAGCGGGACCACAGATACGCAGTATTTT. Protein sequence: CASGTSGTTDTQYF.

This clone has only a few counts. V gene TRBV5-1 combines with J gene TRBJ1-4, with TRBD1 as a possible D gene (5 bases). Germline CDR1 and CDR2: SGHRS and YFSETQ. The V end lost 0 bases, the J end lost 9 bases, and 21 bases lay between the germline ends. CDR3 size: 17 residues. The CDR3 sequence is CASSLELGARTHQKLFF. The CDR3 DNA reads TGCGCCAGCAGCTTGGAATTAGGGGCGCGAACGCATCAAAAACTGTTTTTT.

This chain joins TRBV7-3 and TRBJ2-1, with 11 bases lining up with TRBD2. V lost 4 bases to trimming and J lost 4 bases; unmatched junction nucleotides: 3. CDR1 and CDR2 from the germline V gene are SGHTA and FQGTGA. The length of the CDR3 is 15 residues. For the CDR3, the DNA is TGTGCCAGCAGCTCACTAGCGGGAGCGTACAATGAGCAGTTCTTC. It translates to CASSSLAGAYNEQFF.

The V call is TRBV5-1, the J call TRBJ1-2; D may be TRBD1 (6 bases). There are 13 residues in the CDR3. CDR1 is SGHRS, CDR2 YFSETQ, per germline. Deletions cut 4 bases from V and 7 bases from J, with 14 bases between. The CDR3 DNA reads as TGCGCCAGCAGCCCCAACAGGGAGTCTGGCTACACCTTC. Translating it yields CASSPNRESGYTF.

This clone was detected once. The chain joins TRBV7-2 to TRBJ2-7, with D tentatively TRBD2 (7 bases). The CDR3 has 15 residues. The V end was cut by 4 bases, the J end by 4 bases, with 17 bases between. From germline, CDR1 is SGHTA and CDR2 FQGNSA. In DNA, the CDR3 is TGTGCCAGCAGCTGGGGAGGGGGAATAGATTACGAGCAGTACTTC. This encodes CASSWGGGIDYEQYF.

This rearrangement joins TRBV2 to TRBJ1-2; possible D gene TRBD1, 6 bases. V was cut by 0 bases and J by 5 bases, with 13 bases left in between. The CDR3 has 15 residues. Germline-derived CDR1 and CDR2 are SNHLY and FYNNEI. The CDR3: CASSEAGGLGYGYTF. As DNA, the CDR3 is TGTGCCAGCAGTGAAGCCGGGGGGCTGGGATATGGCTACACCTTC.

This chain links TRBV7-9 with TRBJ1-1, with D possibly TRBD1 on 5 matching bases. CDR1 and CDR2 from the germline V gene are SEHNR and FQNEAQ (reference sequence). This CDR3 comprises 17 residues. V lost 1 base and J lost 4, with 19 bases in between. In nucleotides, the CDR3 is TGTGCCAGCAGCTTAGGGGCAGGCACGACAGAGTCCACTGAAGCTTTCTTT. It is translated as CASSLGAGTTESTEAFF. Full variable domain (outside the CDR3, taken from reference TRBV7-9 and TRBJ1-1): DTGVSQNPRHKITKRGQNVTFRCDPISEHNRLYWYRQTLGQGPEFLTYFQNEAQLEKSRLLSDRFSAERPKGSFSTLEIQRTEQGDSAMYLCASSLGAGTTESTEAFFGQGTRLTVV.

This chain connects TRBV27 to TRBJ2-7; a weak D match, TRBD2 (7 bases). Germline values: CDR1 MNHEY, CDR2 SMNVEV (reference sequence). The CDR3 has 17 residues. Deletions cut 4 bases from V and 4 bases from J, with 23 bases between. DNA for the CDR3: TGTGCCAGCAGTTATTATGGCGGGGGCGCCTCAGAATACGAGCAGTACTTC. It encodes CASSYYGGGASEYEQYF.

This chain joins TRBV29-1 and TRBJ2-5; 8 bases are shared with TRBD1. V was pared by 4 bases and J by 0 bases, with 4 bases of the junction left unmatched. The V gene's germline CDR1 is SQVTM and CDR2 ANQGSEA. The CDR3 is 14 residues long. The CDR3 is CSVGGQGYQETQYF. In nucleotides, the CDR3 is TGCAGCGTTGGTGGACAGGGATACCAAGAGACCCAGTACTTC.

This chain joins TRBV10-3 and TRBJ2-3, with a possible D match to TRBD1 (5 bases). Germline CDR1 reads ENHRY; CDR2 reads SYGVKD. The CDR3 runs 16 residues. The germline V and J ends were trimmed by 0 bases and 4 bases, with 14 bases remaining between them. CDR3 sequence reads: CAISESWGRVPDTQYF. The CDR3 nucleotides read TGTGCCATCAGTGAGTCGTGGGGCAGGGTCCCAGATACGCAGTATTTT.

This chain connects TRBV6-5 to TRBJ1-4; D gene ambiguous. This CDR3 spans 14 amino acids. The germline CDR1 and CDR2 sequences are MNHEY and SVGAGI. V lost 6 bases and J lost 5, with 13 bases in between. The CDR3 nucleotides are TGTGCCAGCAGGGGCCCCGGCCCAAATGAAAAACTGTTTTTT. This sequence encodes CASRGPGPNEKLFF.